This T cell receptor beta chain was recovered during a study of PD-L1 blockade in urothelial cancer. Sample time point: peripheral blood 6 weeks after treatment start. The germline gives CDR1 SGDLS, CDR2 YYNGEE. The CDR3 runs to 16 residues. The V gene end was trimmed by 0 bases and the J gene end by 9 bases; junction bases not matched to a gene: 12. The protocol was immunoSEQ multiplex PCR, while the TCRdb copy is restricted to in-frame clones and leaves out a portion. The top ten clones hold about 11% of a sample with tens of thousands of clones, roughly 86% of them seen once. Material: PBMCs, obtained around atezolizumab (anti-PD-L1) treatment. This sequence joins TRBV9 and TRBJ2-3, with 8 bases lining up with TRBD2. The receptor's source is a man aged 60-69 years with urothelial cancer. CDR3 residues: CASSVGVAGGLRTQYF. CDR3 coding DNA: TGTGCCAGCAGCGTAGGGGTTGCGGGGGGCCTCCGAACGCAGTATTTT. Variable domain in full (rest from reference TRBV9 and TRBJ2-3): DSGVTQTPKHLITATGQRVTLRCSPRSGDLSVYWYQQSLDQGLQFLIQYYNGEERAKGNILERFSAQQFPDLHSELNLSSLELGDSALYFCASSVGVAGGLRTQYFGPGTRLTVL.